This T cell receptor beta chain was sequenced for a study of blood T cell repertoires in COVID-19. TCRdb keeps only in-frame clones here, not all; method: immunoSEQ multiplex PCR. The profile covers under 85,000 clones, with over 75% appearing a single time and 9.5% to 10% taken by the ten largest. Germline CDR1 reads MNHNY; CDR2 reads SVGAGI (reference sequence). The CDR3 is made up of 16 amino acids. V dropped 4 bases and J dropped 0; count of bases not matched to a gene: 8. V and J are TRBV6-6 and TRBJ2-7; 8 bases are a match to TRBD1. The sequenced sample was peripheral blood. The clonotype comes from a human donor in a cohort sampled during active COVID-19. The CDR3 protein is CASSSPTGVGSYEQYF. CDR3 nucleotides: TGTGCCAGCAGTTCTCCGACAGGGGTGGGCTCCTACGAGCAGTACTTC.